This TCR beta chain was documented in a study of T cell responses to AZD1222 COVID-19 vaccine. Findings and limits, study-wide: Repertoires were obtained solely post-peak T cell response. Clonal diversity was possibly underestimated, and the donors were mostly white British, with more females.

This table comes from immunoSEQ multiplex PCR, and its TCRdb copy is limited to in-frame clones, with some not included. This table holds more than 250,000 clones, about 92% found once. The CDR3 length is 17 residues. V gave up 0 bases and J gave up 1 base; unmatched junction bases: 4. In germline, CDR1 is LGHNA, CDR2 YSLEER. Concerning this clone itself: Antigen: not known.

This chain links TRBV4-3 with TRBJ2-2, with 8 bases fitting TRBD2. The receptor comes from an adult in good health. Sequencing used peripheral blood, obtained on day 0 of AZD1222 vaccination. This CDR3 is CASSQDQTSGNTGELFF. DNA for the CDR3: TGCGCCAGCAGCCAAGATCAAACTAGCGGGAACACCGGGGAGCTGTTTTTT.